One and the same sample provided the 11 T cell receptor beta chains below, sequenced in a study of blood T cell repertoires in COVID-19. Generated by immunoSEQ multiplex PCR, the TCRdb table keeps only in-frame clones and is missing some. The sample carries approximately 46,000 clones, approximately 89% recorded once. What was sequenced was peripheral blood. The receptor set was obtained from a man in his 60s with active or convalescent COVID-19.

This chain joins TRBV29-1 and TRBJ2-5, with D possibly matching TRBD2 (6 bases). Trimming shortened V by 3 bases and J by 5 bases, and 10 bases separated the two germline ends. Germline CDR1 and CDR2: SQVTM and ANQGSEA. This CDR3 comprises 12 residues. The CDR3 sequence: CSVDSGSETQYF. The CDR3, as DNA: TGCAGCGTTGACAGCGGGTCGGAGACCCAGTACTTC.

The chain joins TRBV2 to TRBJ2-2, with D unresolved. V lost 5 bases and J lost 4, with 8 bases in between. Germline loops: CDR1 SNHLY, CDR2 FYNNEI. The CDR3 extends over 13 amino acids. The CDR3 DNA follows: TGTGCCAGCAGTTATCCGGTCACCGGGGAGCTGTTTTTT. Translation: CASSYPVTGELFF. Complete variable domain (other parts from reference TRBV2 and TRBJ2-2): EPEVTQTPSHQVTQMGQEVILRCVPISNHLYFYWYRQILGQKVEFLVSFYNNEISEKSEIFDDQFSVERPDGSNFTLKIRSTKLEDSAMYFCASSYPVTGELFFGEGSRLTVL.

The chain employs TRBV28 and TRBJ1-6, with D uncertain. Trimming shortened V by 3 bases and J by 14 bases, and 20 bases separated the two germline ends. The length of the CDR3 is 15 residues. From germline, CDR1 is MDHEN and CDR2 SYDVKM. The CDR3 DNA reads TGTGCCAGCAGTTTTGAAGCCGCCGGGAAGGCGGCCCTCCACTTT. It codes for CASSFEAAGKAALHF.

This clone was seen once. The V call is TRBV11-2, the J call TRBJ1-2, with 9 nucleotides matching TRBD1. From germline, CDR1 is SGHAT and CDR2 FQNNGV. This CDR3 is 15 amino acids long. V shed 5 bases, J shed 4 bases, and the junction held 8 bases outside the gene matches. The CDR3 is CASSLGQGSGYGYTF. The CDR3 DNA sequence: TGTGCCAGCAGCCTCGGACAGGGGAGTGGCTATGGCTACACCTTC.

This clone came up once. The chain recombines TRBV14 with TRBJ1-1; TRBD1 might be the D (5 bases). This CDR3 has 14 residues. Germline-derived CDR1 and CDR2 are SGHDN and FVKESK. V lost 3 bases to trimming and J lost 4 bases, with 12 bases between them. Written as DNA, the CDR3 is TGTGCCAGCAGCCACAGGGCCAGACTCACTGAAGCTTTCTTT. Amino acid sequence: CASSHRARLTEAFF. Full variable domain (remainder filled in from reference TRBV14 and TRBJ1-1): EAGVTQFPSHSVIEKGQTVTLRCDPISGHDNLYWYRRVMGKEIKFLLHFVKESKQDESGMPNNRFLAERTGGTYSTLKVQPAELEDSGVYFCASSHRARLTEAFFGQGTRLTVV.

The rearrangement joins TRBV18 to TRBJ2-7; 11 positions agree with TRBD1. In germline, CDR1 is KGHSH, CDR2 LQKENI. The CDR3 totals 16 residues. V lost 6 bases, J lost 4 bases, and 11 bases stayed unmatched. CDR3 protein: CASSPTGTGGGYEQYF. The CDR3 region has the DNA TGTGCCAGCTCGCCGACCGGGACAGGGGGGGGATACGAGCAGTACTTC.

The rearrangement uses TRBV6-2 or TRBV6-3 and TRBJ2-7; possibly TRBD1 for D (6 bases). Trimming stripped 5 bases from V and 5 bases from J, with 16 bases between. The length of the CDR3 is 14 residues. Germline loops: CDR1 MNHEY, CDR2 SVGEGT. The DNA for the CDR3 is TGTGCCAGCAGTCCGGTACTCAGGGGCCACGAGCAGTACTTC. Translating gives CASSPVLRGHEQYF.

The V and J genes are TRBV4-3 and TRBJ2-1; TRBD2 aligns across 7 bases. The CDR3 covers 15 residues. J was trimmed by 8 bases and V by 4 bases; bases with no gene match: 11. CDR1 and CDR2 from the germline V gene are LGHNA and YSLEER. CDR3 protein: CASSPSGFAGDEQFF. In DNA form, the CDR3 reads TGCGCCAGCAGCCCCTCGGGGTTTGCGGGGGATGAGCAGTTCTTC.

The rearrangement uses TRBV18 and TRBJ2-2; TRBD2 matches at 10 bases. This CDR3 has 18 residues. Unmatched junction bases numbered 10, after V lost 5 bases and J lost 1 base. Germline V gene data show CDR1 as KGHSH and CDR2 as LQKENI. DNA for the CDR3: TGTGCCAGCTCATCTGTCCGGTCTAGCGGGGGGAACACCGGGGAGCTGTTTTTT. It encodes CASSSVRSSGGNTGELFF. The entire variable domain, with the rest obtained from reference TRBV18 and TRBJ2-2, is as follows: NAGVMQNPRHLVRRRGQEARLRCSPMKGHSHVYWYRQLPEEGLKFMVYLQKENIIDESGMPKERFSAEFPKEGPSILRIQQVVRGDSAAYFCASSSVRSSGGNTGELFFGEGSRLTVL.

The chain couples TRBV3-1 (or the pseudogene TRBV3-2) to TRBJ2-2, with 14 bases matching TRBD2. The CDR3 has 16 amino acids. V gave up 2 bases and J gave up 6 bases; unmatched junction bases: 2. Germline CDR1 and CDR2: LGHDT and YNNKEL (reference sequence). The CDR3 DNA follows: TGTGCCAGCAGCCAACTGACTAGCGGGGGGGCCGGGGAGCTGTTTTTT. This translates into CASSQLTSGGAGELFF.

The rearrangement joins TRBV29-1 to TRBJ2-5; 15 bases align to TRBD2. The CDR3 sequence is 16 residues long. Germline lookup yields CDR1 SQVTM and CDR2 ANQGSEA. Germline trimming cut 6 bases from V and 2 bases from J; bases unmatched to any gene: 7. CDR3 nucleotides: TGCAGCGTACAGGGACTAGCGGGGGGCCGACAAGAGACCCAGTACTTC. Residues: CSVQGLAGGRQETQYF.